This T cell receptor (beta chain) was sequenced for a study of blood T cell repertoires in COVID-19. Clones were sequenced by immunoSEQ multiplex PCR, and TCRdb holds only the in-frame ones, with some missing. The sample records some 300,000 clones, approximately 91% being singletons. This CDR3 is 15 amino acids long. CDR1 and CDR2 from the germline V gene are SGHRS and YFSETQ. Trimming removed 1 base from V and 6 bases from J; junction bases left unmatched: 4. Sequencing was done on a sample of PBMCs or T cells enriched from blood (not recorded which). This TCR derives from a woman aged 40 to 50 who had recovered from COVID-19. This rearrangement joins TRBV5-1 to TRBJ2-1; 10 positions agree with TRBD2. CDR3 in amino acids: CASSLSKREGNEQFF. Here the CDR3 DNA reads TGCGCCAGCAGCTTGTCCAAGCGGGAGGGCAATGAGCAGTTCTTC.